This TCR beta chain was documented in a study of control samples from healthy donors and cancer patients. Generated by immunoSEQ multiplex PCR, the TCRdb table keeps only in-frame clones and is missing some. The data show about 49,000 clones, about 86% seen once. The CDR3 totals 19 residues. The J segment lost 0 bases and the V segment lost 5 bases, leaving 11 bases of the junction unmatched. In germline, CDR1 is SGHVS, CDR2 FQNEAQ. The sample comprised PBMCs. This clonotype was obtained from a woman between 50 and 59 years old with lung cancer. This sequence joins TRBV7-8 and TRBJ1-6; TRBD1 matches at 9 bases. CDR3 in DNA: TGTGCCAGCAGCACGCGCGGACAGGGGAAAAGCTCCTATAATTCACCCCTCCACTTT. As protein: CASSTRGQGKSSYNSPLHF.